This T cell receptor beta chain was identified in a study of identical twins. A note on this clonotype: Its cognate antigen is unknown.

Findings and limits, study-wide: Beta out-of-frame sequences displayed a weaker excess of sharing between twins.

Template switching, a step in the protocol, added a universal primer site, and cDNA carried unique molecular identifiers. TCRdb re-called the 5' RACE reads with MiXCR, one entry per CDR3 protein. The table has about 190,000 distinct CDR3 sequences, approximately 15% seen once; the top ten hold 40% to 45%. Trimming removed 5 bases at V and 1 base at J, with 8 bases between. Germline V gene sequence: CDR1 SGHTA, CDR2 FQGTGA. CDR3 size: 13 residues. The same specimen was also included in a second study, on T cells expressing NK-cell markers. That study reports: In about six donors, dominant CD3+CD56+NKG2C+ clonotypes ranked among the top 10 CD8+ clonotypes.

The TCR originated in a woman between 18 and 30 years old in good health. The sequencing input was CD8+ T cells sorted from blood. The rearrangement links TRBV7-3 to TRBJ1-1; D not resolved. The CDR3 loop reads CASSPLGNTEAFF. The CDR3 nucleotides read TGTGCCAGCAGCCCGTTAGGGAACACTGAAGCTTTCTTT.